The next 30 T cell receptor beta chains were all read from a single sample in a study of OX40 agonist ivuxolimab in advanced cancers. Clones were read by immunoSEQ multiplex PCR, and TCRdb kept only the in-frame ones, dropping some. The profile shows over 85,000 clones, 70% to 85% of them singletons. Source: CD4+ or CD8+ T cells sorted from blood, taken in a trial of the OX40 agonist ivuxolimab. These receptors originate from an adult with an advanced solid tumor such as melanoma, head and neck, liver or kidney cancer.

The DNA of the CDR3 is TGTGCCAGCAGTTTATATTACCCCCCAGATACGCAGTATTTT. Translated: CASSLYYPPDTQYF. The rearrangement links TRBV27 to TRBJ2-3; D not resolved. Deletions cut 1 base from V and 4 bases from J, with 9 bases between. The CDR3 length is 14 residues. Germline V gene data show CDR1 as MNHEY and CDR2 as SMNVEV (reference sequence).

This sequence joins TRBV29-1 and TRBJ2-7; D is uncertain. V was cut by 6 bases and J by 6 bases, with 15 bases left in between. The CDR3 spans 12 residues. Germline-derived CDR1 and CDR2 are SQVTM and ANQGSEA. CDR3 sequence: CSVGDGFTEQYF. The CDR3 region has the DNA TGCAGCGTAGGAGACGGTTTCACCGAGCAGTACTTC.

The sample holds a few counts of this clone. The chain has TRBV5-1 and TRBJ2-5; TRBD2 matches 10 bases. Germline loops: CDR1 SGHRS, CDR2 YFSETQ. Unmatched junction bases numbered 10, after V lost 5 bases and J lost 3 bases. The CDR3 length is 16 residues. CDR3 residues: CASRRDRLAGEETQYF. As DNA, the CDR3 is TGCGCCAGCAGACGAGATCGGCTAGCGGGAGAAGAGACCCAGTACTTC.

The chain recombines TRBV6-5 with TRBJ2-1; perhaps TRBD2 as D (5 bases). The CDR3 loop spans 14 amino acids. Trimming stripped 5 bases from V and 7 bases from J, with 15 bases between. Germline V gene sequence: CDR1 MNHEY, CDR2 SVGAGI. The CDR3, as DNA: TGTGCCAGCAGTACGACGGGATCGAAGAATGAGCAGTTCTTC. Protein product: CASSTTGSKNEQFF.

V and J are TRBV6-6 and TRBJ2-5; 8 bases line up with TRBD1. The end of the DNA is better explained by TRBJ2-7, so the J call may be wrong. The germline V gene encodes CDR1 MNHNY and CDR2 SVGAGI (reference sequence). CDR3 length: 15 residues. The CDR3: CASSYPGGLSYEQYF. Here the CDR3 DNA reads TGTGCCAGCAGTTATCCAGGGGGCTTAAGCTACGAGCAGTACTTC.

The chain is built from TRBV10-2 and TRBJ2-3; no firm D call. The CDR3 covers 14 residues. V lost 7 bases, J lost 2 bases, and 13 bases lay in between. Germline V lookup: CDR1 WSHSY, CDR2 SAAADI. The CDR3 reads CASTPLGNTDTQYF. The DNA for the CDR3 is TGCGCCAGCACCCCCTTGGGAAACACAGATACGCAGTATTTT.

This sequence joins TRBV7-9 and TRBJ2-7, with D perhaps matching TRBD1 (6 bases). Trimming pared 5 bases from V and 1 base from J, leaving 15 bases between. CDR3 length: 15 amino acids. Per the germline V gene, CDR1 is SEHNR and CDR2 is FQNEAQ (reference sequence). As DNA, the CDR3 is TGTGCCAGCAGCCCTTGGACAGCGCTGTCCTACGAGCAGTACTTC. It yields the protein CASSPWTALSYEQYF.

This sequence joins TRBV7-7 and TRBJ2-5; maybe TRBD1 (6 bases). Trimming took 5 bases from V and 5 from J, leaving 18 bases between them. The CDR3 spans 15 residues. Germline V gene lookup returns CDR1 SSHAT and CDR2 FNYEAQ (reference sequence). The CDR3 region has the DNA TGTGCCAGCAGCCCTCGAACAGGGATGCAGGAGACCCAGTACTTC. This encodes CASSPRTGMQETQYF.

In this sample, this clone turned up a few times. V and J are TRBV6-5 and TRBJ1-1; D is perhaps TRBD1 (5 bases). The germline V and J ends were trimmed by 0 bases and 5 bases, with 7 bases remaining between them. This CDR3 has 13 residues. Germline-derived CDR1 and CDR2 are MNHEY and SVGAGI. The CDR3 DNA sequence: TGTGCCAGCAGTTACTCGGGGGGAACTGAAGCTTTCTTT. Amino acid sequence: CASSYSGGTEAFF.

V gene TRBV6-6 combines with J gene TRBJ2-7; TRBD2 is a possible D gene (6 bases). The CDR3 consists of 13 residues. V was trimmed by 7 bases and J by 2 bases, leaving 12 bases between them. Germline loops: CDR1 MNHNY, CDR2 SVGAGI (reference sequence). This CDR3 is CASTGGPAYEQYF. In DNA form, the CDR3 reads TGTGCCAGCACCGGAGGGCCCGCCTACGAGCAGTACTTC.

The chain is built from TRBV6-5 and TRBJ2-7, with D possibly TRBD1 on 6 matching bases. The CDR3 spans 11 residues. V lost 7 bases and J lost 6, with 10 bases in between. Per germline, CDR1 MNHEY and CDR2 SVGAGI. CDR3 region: CASIWGREQYF. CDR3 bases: TGTGCCAGCATATGGGGGCGCGAGCAGTACTTC.

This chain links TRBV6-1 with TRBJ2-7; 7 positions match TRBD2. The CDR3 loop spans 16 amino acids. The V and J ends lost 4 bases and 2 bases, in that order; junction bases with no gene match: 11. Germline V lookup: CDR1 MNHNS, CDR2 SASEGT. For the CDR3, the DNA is TGTGCCAGCAGTGCCCTCGCTAGCGGACTCGCCTACGAGCAGTACTTC. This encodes CASSALASGLAYEQYF.

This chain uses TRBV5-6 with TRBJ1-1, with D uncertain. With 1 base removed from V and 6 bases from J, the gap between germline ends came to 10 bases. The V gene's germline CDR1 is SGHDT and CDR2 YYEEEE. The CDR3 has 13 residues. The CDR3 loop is CASSLLGRAEAFF. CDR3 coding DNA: TGTGCCAGCAGCTTGCTTGGACGGGCTGAAGCTTTCTTT.

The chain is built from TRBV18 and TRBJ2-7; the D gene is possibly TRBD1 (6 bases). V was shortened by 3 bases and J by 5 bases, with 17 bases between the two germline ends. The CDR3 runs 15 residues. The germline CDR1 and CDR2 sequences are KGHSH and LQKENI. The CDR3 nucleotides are TGTGCCAGCTCACCCAGGACAGCCTCGACCGACGAGCAGTACTTC. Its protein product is CASSPRTASTDEQYF.

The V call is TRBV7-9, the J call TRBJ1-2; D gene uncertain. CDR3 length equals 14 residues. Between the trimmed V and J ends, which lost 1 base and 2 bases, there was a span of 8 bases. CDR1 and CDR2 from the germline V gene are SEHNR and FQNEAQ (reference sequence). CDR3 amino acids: CASSLESVNYGYTF. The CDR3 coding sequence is TGTGCCAGCAGCTTAGAGTCCGTCAACTATGGCTACACCTTC.

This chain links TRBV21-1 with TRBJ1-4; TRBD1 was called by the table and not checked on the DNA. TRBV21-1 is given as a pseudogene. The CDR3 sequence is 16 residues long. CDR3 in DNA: TGTGCCAGCAGCAAACCACTCGGGACAGGGGATGAAAAACTGTTTTTT. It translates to CASSKPLGTGDEKLFF.

The CDR3 nucleotides are TGTGCTAGTGGTTTGGTACATATTGCCGGGGAGCTGTTTTTT. This sequence encodes CASGLVHIAGELFF. The V call is TRBV12-5, the J call TRBJ2-2; no firm D call. Trimming took 0 bases from V and 6 from J, leaving 8 bases between them. Germline CDR1 is LGHNT and CDR2 is FRNRAP. The CDR3 totals 14 residues.

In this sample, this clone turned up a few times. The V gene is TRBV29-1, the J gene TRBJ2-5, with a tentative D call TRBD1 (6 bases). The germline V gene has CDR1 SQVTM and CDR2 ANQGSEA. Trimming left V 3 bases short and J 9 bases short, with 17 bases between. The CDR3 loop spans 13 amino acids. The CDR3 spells CSVEGHTNGAQYF. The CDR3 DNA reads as TGCAGCGTTGAGGGACACACAAACGGGGCCCAGTACTTC.

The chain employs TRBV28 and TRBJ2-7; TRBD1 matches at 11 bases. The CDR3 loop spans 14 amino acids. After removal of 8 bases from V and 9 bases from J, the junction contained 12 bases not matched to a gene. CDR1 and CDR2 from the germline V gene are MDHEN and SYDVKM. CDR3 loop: CASARDRGLGGQYF. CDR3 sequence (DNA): TGTGCCAGCGCCCGGGACAGGGGGTTGGGAGGGCAGTACTTC. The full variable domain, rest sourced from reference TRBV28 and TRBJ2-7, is DVKVTQSSRYLVKRTGEKVFLECVQDMDHENMFWYRQDPGLGLRLIYFSYDVKMKEKGDIPEGYSVSREKKERFSLILESASTNQTSMYLCASARDRGLGGQYFGPGTRLTVT.

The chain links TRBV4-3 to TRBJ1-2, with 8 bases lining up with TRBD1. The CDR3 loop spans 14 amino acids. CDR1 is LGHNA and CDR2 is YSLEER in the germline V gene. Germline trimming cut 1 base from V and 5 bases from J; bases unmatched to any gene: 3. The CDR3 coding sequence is TGCGCCAGCAGCCAAGGGACAGGGAGGTATGGCTACACCTTC. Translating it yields CASSQGTGRYGYTF.

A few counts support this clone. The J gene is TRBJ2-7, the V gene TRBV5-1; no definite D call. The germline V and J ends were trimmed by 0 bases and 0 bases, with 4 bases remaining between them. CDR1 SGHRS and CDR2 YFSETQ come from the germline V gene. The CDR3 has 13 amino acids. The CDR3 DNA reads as TGCGCCAGCAGCTTGGTTGCCTCCTACGAGCAGTACTTC. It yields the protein CASSLVASYEQYF. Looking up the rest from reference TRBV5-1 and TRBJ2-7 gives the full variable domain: KAGVTQTPRYLIKTRGQQVTLSCSPISGHRSVSWYQQTPGQGLQFLFEYFSETQRNKGNFPGRFSGRQFSNSRSEMNVSTLELGDSALYLCASSLVASYEQYFGPGTRLTVT.

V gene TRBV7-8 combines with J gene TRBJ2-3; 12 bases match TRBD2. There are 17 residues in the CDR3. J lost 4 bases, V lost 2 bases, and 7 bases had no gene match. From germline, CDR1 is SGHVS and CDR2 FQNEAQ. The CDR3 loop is CASSLPSGGAWADTQYF. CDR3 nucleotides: TGTGCCAGCAGCTTACCTAGCGGGGGGGCTTGGGCAGATACGCAGTATTTT.

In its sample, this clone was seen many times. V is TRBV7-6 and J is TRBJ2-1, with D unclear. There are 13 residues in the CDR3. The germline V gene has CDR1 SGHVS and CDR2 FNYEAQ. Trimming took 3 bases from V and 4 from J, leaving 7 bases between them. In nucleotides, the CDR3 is TGTGCCAGCAGCTTTCAGTCTTACAATGAGCAGTTCTTC. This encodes CASSFQSYNEQFF.

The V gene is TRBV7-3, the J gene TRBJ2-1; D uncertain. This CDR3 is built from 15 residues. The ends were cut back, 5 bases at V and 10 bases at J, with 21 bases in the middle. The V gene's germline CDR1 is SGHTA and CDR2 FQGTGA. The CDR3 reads CASSVDPSPVEEQFF. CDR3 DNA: TGTGCCAGCAGCGTAGATCCGAGTCCGGTTGAGGAGCAGTTCTTC.

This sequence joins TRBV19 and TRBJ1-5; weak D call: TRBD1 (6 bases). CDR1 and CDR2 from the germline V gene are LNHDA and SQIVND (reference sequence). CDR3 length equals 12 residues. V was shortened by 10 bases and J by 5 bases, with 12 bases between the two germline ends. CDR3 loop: CATTTGYQPQHF. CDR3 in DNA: TGTGCCACCACGACAGGTTATCAGCCCCAGCATTTT.

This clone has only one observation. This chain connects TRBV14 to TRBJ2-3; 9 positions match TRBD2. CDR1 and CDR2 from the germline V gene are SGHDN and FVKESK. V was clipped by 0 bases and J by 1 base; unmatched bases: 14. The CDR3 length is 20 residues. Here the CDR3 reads CASSQDLGREGLVGTDTQYF. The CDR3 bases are TGTGCCAGCAGCCAAGATCTTGGGCGGGAGGGGCTTGTTGGCACAGATACGCAGTATTTT.

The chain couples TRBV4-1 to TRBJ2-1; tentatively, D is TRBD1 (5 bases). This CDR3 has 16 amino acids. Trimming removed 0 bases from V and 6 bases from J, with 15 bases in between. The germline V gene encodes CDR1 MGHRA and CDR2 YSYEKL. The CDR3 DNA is TGCGCCAGCAGCCAAGATCTCCCCCCAGGGATCAATGAGCAGTTCTTC. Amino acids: CASSQDLPPGINEQFF.

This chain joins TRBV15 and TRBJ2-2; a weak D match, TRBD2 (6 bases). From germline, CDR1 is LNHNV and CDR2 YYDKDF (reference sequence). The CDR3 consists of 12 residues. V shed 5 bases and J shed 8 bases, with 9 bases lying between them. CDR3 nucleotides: TGTGCCACCAGCTATGCGGGGGGGGAGCTGTTTTTT. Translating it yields CATSYAGGELFF.

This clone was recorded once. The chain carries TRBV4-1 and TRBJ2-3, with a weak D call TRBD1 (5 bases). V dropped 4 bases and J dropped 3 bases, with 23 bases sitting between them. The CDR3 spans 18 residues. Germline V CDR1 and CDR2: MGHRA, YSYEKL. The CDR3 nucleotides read TGCGCCAGCAGCCGCGGCCTCCCGGCAGGGAAAAGGACAGATACGCAGTATTTT. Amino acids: CASSRGLPAGKRTDTQYF.

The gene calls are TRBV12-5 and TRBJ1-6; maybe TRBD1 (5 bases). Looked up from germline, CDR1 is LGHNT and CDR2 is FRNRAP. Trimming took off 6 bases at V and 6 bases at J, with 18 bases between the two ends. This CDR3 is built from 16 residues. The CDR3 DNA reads TGTGCTAGTGGCGGTATATCAGACAGACTTAATTCACCCCTCCACTTT. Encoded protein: CASGGISDRLNSPLHF.